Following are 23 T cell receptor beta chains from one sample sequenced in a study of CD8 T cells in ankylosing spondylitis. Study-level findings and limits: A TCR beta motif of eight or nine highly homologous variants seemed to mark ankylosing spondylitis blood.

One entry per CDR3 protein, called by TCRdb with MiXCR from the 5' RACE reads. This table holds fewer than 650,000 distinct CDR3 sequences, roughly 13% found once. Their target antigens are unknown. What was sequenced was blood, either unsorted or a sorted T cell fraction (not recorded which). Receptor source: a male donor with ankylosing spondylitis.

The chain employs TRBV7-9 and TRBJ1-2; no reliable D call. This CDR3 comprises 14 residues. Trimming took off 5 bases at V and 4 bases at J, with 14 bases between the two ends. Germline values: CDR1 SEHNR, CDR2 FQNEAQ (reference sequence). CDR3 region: CASSLDSRIYGYTF. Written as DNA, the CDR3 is TGTGCCAGCAGCCTAGATTCAAGGATCTATGGCTACACCTTC.

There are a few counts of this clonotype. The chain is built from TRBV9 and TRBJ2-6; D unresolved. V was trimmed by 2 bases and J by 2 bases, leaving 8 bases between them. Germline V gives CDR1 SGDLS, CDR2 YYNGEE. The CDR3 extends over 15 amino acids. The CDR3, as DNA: TGTGCCAGCAGCGTTGGAGTCCCTGGGGCCAACGTCCTGACTTTC. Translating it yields CASSVGVPGANVLTF.

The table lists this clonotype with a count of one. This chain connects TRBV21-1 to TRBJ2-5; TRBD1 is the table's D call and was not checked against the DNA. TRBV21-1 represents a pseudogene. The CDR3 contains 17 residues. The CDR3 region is CASSKAPRGGGRETQYF. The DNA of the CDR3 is TGTGCCAGCAGCAAAGCCCCCCGGGGAGGGGGCAGGGAGACCCAGTACTTC.

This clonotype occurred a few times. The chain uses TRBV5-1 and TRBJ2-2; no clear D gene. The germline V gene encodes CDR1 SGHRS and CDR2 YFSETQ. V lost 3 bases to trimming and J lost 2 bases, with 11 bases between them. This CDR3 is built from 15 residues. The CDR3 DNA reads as TGCGCCAGCAGCTCGGATGGGGATAACACCGGGGAGCTGTTTTTT. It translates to CASSSDGDNTGELFF.

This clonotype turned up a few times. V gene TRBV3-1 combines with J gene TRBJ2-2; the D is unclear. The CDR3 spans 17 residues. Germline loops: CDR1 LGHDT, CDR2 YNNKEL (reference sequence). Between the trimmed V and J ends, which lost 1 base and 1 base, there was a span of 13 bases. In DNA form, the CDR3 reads TGTGCCAGCAGCCAAGTGCTGTATTCAGGGAACACCGGGGAGCTGTTTTTT. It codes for CASSQVLYSGNTGELFF.

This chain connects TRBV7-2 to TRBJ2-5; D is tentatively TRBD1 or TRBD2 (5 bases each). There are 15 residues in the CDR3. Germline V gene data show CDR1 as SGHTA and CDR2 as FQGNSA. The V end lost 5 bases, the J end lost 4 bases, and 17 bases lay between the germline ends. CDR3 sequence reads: CASSVDSLGGETQYF. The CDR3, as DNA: TGTGCCAGCAGCGTCGACAGCCTAGGAGGAGAGACCCAGTACTTC. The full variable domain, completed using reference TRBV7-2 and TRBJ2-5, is GAGVSQSPSNKVTEKGKDVELRCDPISGHTALYWYRQSLGQGLEFLIYFQGNSAPDKSGLPSDRFSAERTGGSVSTLTIQRTQQEDSAVYLCASSVDSLGGETQYFGPGTRLLVL.

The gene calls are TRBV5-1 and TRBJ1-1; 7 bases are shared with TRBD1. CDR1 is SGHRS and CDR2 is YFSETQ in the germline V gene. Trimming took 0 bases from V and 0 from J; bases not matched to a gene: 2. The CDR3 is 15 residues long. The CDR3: CASSLDGTVNTEAFF. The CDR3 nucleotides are TGCGCCAGCAGCTTGGACGGGACAGTGAACACTGAAGCTTTCTTT.

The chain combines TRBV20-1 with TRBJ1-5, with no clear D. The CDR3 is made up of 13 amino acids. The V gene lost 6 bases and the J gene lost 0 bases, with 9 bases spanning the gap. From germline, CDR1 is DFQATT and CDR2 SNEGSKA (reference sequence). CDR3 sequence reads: CSAKRSSNQPQHF. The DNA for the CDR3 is TGCAGTGCCAAGAGGAGTAGCAATCAGCCCCAGCATTTT.

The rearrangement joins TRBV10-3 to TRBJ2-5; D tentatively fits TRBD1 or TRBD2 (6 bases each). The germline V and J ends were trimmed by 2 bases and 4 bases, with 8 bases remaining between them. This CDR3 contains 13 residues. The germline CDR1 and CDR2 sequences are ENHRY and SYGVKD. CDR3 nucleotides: TGTGCCATCAGTGAGAGGGGGGCAGAGACCCAGTACTTC. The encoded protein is CAISERGAETQYF.

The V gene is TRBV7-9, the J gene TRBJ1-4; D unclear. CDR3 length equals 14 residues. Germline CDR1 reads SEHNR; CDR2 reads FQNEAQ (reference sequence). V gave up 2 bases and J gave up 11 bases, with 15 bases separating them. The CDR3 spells CASSLTSEFDKLFF. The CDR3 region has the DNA TGTGCCAGCAGCTTAACCAGCGAATTTGATAAACTGTTTTTT.

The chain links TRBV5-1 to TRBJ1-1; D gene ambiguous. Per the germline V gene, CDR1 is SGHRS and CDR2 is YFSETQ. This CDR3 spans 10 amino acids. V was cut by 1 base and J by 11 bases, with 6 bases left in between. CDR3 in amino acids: CASSLMMAFF. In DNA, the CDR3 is TGCGCCAGCAGCTTGATGATGGCTTTCTTT. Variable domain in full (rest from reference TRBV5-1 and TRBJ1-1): KAGVTQTPRYLIKTRGQQVTLSCSPISGHRSVSWYQQTPGQGLQFLFEYFSETQRNKGNFPGRFSGRQFSNSRSEMNVSTLELGDSALYLCASSLMMAFFGQGTRLTVV.

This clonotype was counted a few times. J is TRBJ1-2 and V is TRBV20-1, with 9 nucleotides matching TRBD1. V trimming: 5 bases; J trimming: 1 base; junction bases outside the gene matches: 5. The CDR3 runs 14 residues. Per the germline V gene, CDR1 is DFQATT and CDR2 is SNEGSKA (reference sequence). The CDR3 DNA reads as TGCAGTGCTGGGGACAGGGCGCGTAACTATGGCTACACCTTC. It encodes CSAGDRARNYGYTF.

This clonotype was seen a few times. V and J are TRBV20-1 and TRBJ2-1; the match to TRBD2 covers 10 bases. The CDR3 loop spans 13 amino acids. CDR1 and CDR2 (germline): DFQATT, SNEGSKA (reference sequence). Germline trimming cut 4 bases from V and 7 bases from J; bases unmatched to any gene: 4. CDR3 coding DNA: TGCAGTGCTAACCTAGCGGGAGAGAATGAGCAGTTCTTC. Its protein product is CSANLAGENEQFF.

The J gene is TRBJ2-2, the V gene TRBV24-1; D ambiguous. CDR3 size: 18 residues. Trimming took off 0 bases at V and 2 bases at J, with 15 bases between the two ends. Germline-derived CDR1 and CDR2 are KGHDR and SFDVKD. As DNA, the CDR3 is TGTGCCACCAGTGATTTGCCAGGTAGACACCCCAACACCGGGGAGCTGTTTTTT. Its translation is CATSDLPGRHPNTGELFF.

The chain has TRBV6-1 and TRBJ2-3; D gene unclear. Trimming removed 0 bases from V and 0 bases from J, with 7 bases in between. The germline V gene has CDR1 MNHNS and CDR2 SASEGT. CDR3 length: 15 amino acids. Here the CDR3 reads CASSEAGTSTDTQYF. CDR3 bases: TGTGCCAGCAGTGAAGCAGGAACGAGCACAGATACGCAGTATTTT.

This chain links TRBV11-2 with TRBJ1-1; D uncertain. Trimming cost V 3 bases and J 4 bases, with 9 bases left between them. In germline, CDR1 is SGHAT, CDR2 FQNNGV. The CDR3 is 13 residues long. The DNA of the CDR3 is TGTGCCAGCAGCTTCGCCCCTGGCACTGAAGCTTTCTTT. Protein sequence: CASSFAPGTEAFF.

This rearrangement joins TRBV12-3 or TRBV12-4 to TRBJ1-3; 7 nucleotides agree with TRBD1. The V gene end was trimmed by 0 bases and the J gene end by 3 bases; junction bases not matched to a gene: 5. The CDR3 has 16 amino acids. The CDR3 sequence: CASSLAYRGGGNTIYF. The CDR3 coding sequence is TGTGCCAGCAGTTTAGCGTACAGGGGTGGTGGAAACACCATATATTTT.

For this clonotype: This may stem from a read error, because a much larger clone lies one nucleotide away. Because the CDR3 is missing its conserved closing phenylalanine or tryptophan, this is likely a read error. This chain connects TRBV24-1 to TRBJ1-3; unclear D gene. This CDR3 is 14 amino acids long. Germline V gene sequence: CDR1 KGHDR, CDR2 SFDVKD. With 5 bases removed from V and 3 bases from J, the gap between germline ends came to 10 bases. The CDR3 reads CATSAGAGGNTIYY. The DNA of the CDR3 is TGTGCCACCAGTGCGGGCGCCGGTGGAAACACCATATATTAT.

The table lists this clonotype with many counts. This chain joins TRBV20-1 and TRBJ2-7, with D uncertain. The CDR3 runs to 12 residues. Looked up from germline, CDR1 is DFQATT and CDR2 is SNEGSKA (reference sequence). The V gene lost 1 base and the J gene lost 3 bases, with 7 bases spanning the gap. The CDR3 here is CSARVSDYEQYV. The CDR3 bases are TGCAGTGCTAGAGTTTCGGACTACGAGCAGTACGTC.

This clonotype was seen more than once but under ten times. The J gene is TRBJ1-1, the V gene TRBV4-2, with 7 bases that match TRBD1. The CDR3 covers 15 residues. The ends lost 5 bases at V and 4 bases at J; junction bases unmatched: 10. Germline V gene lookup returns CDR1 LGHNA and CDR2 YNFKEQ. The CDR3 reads CASSKRGRLGTEAFF. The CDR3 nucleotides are TGTGCCAGCAGCAAAAGGGGGCGATTGGGCACTGAAGCTTTCTTT.

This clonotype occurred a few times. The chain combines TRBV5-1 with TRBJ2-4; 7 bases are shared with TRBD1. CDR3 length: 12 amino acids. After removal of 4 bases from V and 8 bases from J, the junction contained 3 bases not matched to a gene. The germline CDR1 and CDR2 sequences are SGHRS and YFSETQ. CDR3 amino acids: CASSGGQDIQYF. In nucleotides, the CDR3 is TGCGCCAGCAGCGGCGGACAGGACATTCAGTACTTC.

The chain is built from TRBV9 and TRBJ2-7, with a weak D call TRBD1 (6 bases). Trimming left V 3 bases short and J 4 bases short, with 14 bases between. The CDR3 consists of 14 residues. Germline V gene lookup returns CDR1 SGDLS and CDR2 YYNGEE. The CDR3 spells CASSAQGSIYEQYF. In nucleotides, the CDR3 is TGTGCCAGCAGCGCACAGGGATCGATTTACGAGCAGTACTTC. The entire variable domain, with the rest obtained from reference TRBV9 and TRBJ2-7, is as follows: DSGVTQTPKHLITATGQRVTLRCSPRSGDLSVYWYQQSLDQGLQFLIQYYNGEERAKGNILERFSAQQFPDLHSELNLSSLELGDSALYFCASSAQGSIYEQYFGPGTRLTVT.

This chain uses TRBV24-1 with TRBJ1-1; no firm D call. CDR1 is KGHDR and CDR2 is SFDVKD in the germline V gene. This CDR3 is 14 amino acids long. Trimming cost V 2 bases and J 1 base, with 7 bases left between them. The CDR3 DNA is TGTGCCACCAGTGATTCACGGGCGAACACTGAAGCTTTCTTT. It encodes CATSDSRANTEAFF.